The present TCR beta chain was sequenced within a study of blood T cell repertoires in COVID-19. Study-wide background: Samples taken during acute and convalescent COVID-19 were collected in the United States, Italy and Spain. In each case, the material was cDNA or gDNA derived from T cells, B-cell-depleted T cells, or PBMCs.

This CDR3 is built from 14 residues. Germline CDR1 is SGHRS and CDR2 is YFSETQ. The ends were cut back, 6 bases at V and 4 bases at J, with 16 bases in the middle. Per the original data handling: From reference gene primer amplification, estimates of nucleated cell counts were derived. Method: immunoSEQ multiplex PCR; TCRdb's copy keeps in-frame clones and lacks some. V and J calls and clone size come straight from that table; D and trimming were deduced from the DNA. The table records around 100,000 clones, more than 80% of them present only once. The source material was peripheral blood. This chain links TRBV5-1 with TRBJ1-1, with a tentative D call TRBD1 (5 bases). This clonotype was obtained from a man between 50 and 59 years old with COVID-19, enrolled during active disease. The chain's CDR3 is CASNPRGGGTEAFF. CDR3 nucleotide sequence: TGCGCCAGCAACCCCCGCGGGGGGGGCACTGAAGCTTTCTTT.